This TCR beta chain was recovered during a study of shared clonotypes between healthy human individuals. Study background: CD8 memory received one plate per donor, CD8 naive two, CD4 memory three and CD4 naive three.

This clone was detected once. The target antigen is unknown. The study's findings and limits: As a rule, naive subsets had a larger estimated richness than memory subsets. Only a few donors were included, so the genetic and exposure-history diversity represented was limited.

Each subset's genomic DNA was shared equally among a number of immunoSEQ plates. Profiling relied on immunoSEQ multiplex PCR, and the TCRdb table lists in-frame clones only, not all of them. The table has under 350,000 clones, roughly 84% seen once. The V end lost 4 bases, the J end lost 0 bases, and 13 bases lay between the germline ends. This CDR3 is built from 16 residues. Germline V gene sequence: CDR1 MGHRA, CDR2 YSYEKL. Sample: memory CD8+ T cells sorted from blood. As for subset: CD45RO+ cells pooled with CCR7-negative TemRA cells. The chain recombines TRBV4-1 with TRBJ2-4; D is tentatively TRBD1 or TRBD2 (5 bases each). This clonotype was obtained from a man between 18 and 29 years old in good health. CDR3 DNA: TGCGCCAGCAGCCGACTACAGGCAATAGCCAAAAACATTCAGTACTTC. Residues: CASSRLQAIAKNIQYF.